These 7 T cell receptor beta chains came from one sample sequenced in a study of metastatic and nonmetastatic thyroid tumors. TCRdb re-called the PCR reads via MiXCR. Altogether approximately 82,000 clones are present, 9.5% to 15% being singletons, with the ten largest covering around 9%. No treatment of any kind had been given to any patient before thyroid surgery. The specimen was tumor tissue. These receptors all come from a female donor with papillary thyroid cancer or a benign thyroid nodule (not recorded which). Some clones in this sample may be carry-over from other donors' samples.

As to this clone: Just one base apart from a much larger clone, this may be a read error. The chain is built from TRBV9 and TRBJ2-5; 7 bases are shared with TRBD2. Germline lookup yields CDR1 SGDLS and CDR2 YYNGEE. The CDR3 consists of 14 residues. V lost 4 bases, J lost 4 bases, and 7 bases stayed unmatched. The CDR3 sequence is CASSSGPGGETQYF. CDR3 nucleotides: TGTGCCAGCAGCTCCGGCCCGGGGGGAGAGACCCAGTACTTC.

In this sample, this clone turned up many times. The rearrangement links TRBV7-8 to TRBJ1-1, with D unclear. This CDR3 region has 17 residues. The ends were cut back, 3 bases at V and 1 base at J, with 18 bases in the middle. CDR1 is SGHVS and CDR2 is FQNEAQ in the germline V gene. The CDR3 spells CASSLYSRGNRNTEAFF. The CDR3 bases are TGTGCCAGCAGCTTGTACTCCAGAGGGAATAGGAACACTGAAGCTTTCTTT. The whole variable domain, remainder taken from reference TRBV7-8 and TRBJ1-1, is GAGVSQSPRYKVAKRGQDVALRCDPISGHVSLFWYQQALGQGPEFLTYFQNEAQLDKSGLPSDRFFAERPEGSVSTLKIQRTQQEDSAVYLCASSLYSRGNRNTEAFFGQGTRLTVV.

This clone was detected many times. This rearrangement joins TRBV6-1 to TRBJ2-2; TRBD2 is a possible D gene (5 bases). The CDR3 has 13 amino acids. Between the trimmed V and J ends, which lost 4 bases and 5 bases, there was a span of 8 bases. The germline gives CDR1 MNHNS, CDR2 SASEGT. DNA of the CDR3: TGTGCCAGCAGTGCTAGCTTTACCGGGGAGCTGTTTTTT. Translated, it gives CASSASFTGELFF.

This rearrangement joins TRBV4-2 to TRBJ2-7, with TRBD2 identical over 8 bases. The CDR3 has 14 amino acids. Germline CDR1 reads LGHNA; CDR2 reads YNFKEQ. V lost 1 base and J lost 6; bases outside the gene matches: 5. The CDR3 DNA reads as TGTGCCAGCAGCCAAGTGGGACTAGACGGCGAGCAGTACTTC. Residues: CASSQVGLDGEQYF.

This clone was observed many times. The CDR3 nucleotides are TGTGCCAGCAGTCGACTAGCGGGTAATGAGCAGTTCTTC. Translation gives CASSRLAGNEQFF. This rearrangement joins TRBV6-4 to TRBJ2-1; TRBD2 matches at 10 bases. The CDR3 consists of 13 residues. V was pared by 5 bases and J by 7 bases, with 2 bases of the junction left unmatched. In germline, CDR1 is MRHNA, CDR2 SNTAGT.

There are a few counts of this clone. A much larger clone lies one base from this, so it may be a read error. This chain links TRBV7-9 with TRBJ2-5, with D possibly TRBD2 on 5 matching bases. Trimming removed 4 bases from V and 9 bases from J, with 18 bases in between. Per the germline V gene, CDR1 is SEHNR and CDR2 is FQNEAQ (reference sequence). There are 14 residues in the CDR3. The CDR3 loop reads CASSSRAVVGAQYF. The DNA of the CDR3 is TGTGCCAGCAGCTCCCGGGCCGTAGTCGGGGCCCAGTACTTC.

This clone showed up many times. The V gene is TRBV10-3, the J gene TRBJ2-1; D is perhaps TRBD2 (5 bases). Germline V lookup: CDR1 ENHRY, CDR2 SYGVKD. The CDR3 runs 12 residues. V was shortened by 11 bases and J by 8 bases, with 16 bases between the two germline ends. The CDR3 nucleotides are TGTGCCTCCGGGGTTGTGCGGGATGAGCAGTTCTTC. Residues: CASGVVRDEQFF.